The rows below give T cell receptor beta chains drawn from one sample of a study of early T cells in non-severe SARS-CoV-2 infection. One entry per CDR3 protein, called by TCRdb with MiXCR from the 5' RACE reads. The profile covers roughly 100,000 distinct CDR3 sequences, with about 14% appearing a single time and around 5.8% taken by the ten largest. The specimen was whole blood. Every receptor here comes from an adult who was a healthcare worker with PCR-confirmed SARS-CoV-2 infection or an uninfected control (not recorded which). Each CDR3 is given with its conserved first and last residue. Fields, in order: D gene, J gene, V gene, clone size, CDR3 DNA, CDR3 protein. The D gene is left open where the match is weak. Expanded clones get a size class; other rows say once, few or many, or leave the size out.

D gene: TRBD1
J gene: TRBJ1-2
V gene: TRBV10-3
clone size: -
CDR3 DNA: TGTGCCATCAGTTGGGACAGGGGGAACTATGGCTACACCTTC
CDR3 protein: CAISWDRGNYGYTF

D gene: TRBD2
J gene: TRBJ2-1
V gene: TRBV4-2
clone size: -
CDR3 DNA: TGTGCCAGCAGCCAAGCCCGGGGGGGCCAGTTAGGGGAGCAGTTCTTC
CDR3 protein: CASSQARGGQLGEQFF

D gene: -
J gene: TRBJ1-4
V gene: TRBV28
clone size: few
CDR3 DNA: TGTGCCAGCAGTTTATTGCCGGGGGGAGATGAAAAACTGTTTTTT
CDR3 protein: CASSLLPGGDEKLFF

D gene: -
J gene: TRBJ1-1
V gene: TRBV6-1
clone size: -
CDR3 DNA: TGTGCCAGCAGTGAAATACAGAACACTGAAGCTTTCTTT
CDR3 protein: CASSEIQNTEAFF

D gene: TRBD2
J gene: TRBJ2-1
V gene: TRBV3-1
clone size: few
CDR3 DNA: TGTGCCAGCAGCCAAGATGCTAGCGGGGGAGCCCAGTTCTTC
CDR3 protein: CASSQDASGGAQFF

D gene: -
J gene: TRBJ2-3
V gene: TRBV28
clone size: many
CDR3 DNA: TGTGCCAGCAGCCTCGACCGCTATACGCAGTATTTT
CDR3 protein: CASSLDRYTQYF

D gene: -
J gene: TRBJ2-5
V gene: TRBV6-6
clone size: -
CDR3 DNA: TGTGCCAGCATGGAGACCGGCAGGGGAAAGACCCAGTACTTC
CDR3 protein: CASMETGRGKTQYF

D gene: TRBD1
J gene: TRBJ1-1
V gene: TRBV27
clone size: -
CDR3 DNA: TGTGCCAGCAGAATACAGGGGGAAGCTTTCTTT
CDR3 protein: CASRIQGEAFF

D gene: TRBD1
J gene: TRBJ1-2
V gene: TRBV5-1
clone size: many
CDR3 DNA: TGCGCCAGCTCTTTTCTGGGACAGGGAAATGGCTACACCTTC
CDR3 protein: CASSFLGQGNGYTF

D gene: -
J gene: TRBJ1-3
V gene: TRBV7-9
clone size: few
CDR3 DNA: TGTGCCAGCAGCTTCGCTGGAAACACCATATATTTT
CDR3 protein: CASSFAGNTIYF

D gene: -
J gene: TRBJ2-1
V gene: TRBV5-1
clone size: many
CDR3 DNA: TGCGCCAGCAGCTCGGAGGGGGCCAGGGCGAATGAGCAGTTCTTC
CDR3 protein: CASSSEGARANEQFF

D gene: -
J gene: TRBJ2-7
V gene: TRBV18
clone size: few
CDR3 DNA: TGTGCCAGCTCACCCCCCGGGGTCAGCTACGAGCAGTACTTC
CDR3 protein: CASSPPGVSYEQYF

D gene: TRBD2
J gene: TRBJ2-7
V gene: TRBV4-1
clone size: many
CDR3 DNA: TGCGCCAGCAGCCATCCGGGACTAGCGGGGGGCCCCGGCGCCTACGAGCAGTACTTC
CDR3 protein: CASSHPGLAGGPGAYEQYF

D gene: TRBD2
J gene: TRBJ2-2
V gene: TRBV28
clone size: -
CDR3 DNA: TGTGCCAGCAGTTTATGGAACTCGGGGGAGGGAGAGCTGTTTTTT
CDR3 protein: CASSLWNSGEGELFF

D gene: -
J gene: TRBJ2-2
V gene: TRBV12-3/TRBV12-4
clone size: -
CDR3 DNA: TGTGCCAGCAGCCCCTCATCTAGGTTATCCACCGGGGAGCTGTTTTTT
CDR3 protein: CASSPSSRLSTGELFF

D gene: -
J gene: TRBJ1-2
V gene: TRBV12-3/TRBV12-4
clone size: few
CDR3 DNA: TGTGCCAGCAATGGTGGTTTCGCTGGCTACACCTTC
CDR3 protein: CASNGGFAGYTF

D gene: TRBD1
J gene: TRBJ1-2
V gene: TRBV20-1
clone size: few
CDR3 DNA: TGCAGTGCCTCCGGGACAGCTAACTATGGCTACACCTTC
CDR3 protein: CSASGTANYGYTF

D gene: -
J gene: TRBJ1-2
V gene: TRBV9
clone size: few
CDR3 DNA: TGTGCCAGCAGCGTCTCCCCGCTTGGGGGGAATGGCTACACCTTC
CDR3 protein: CASSVSPLGGNGYTF